One sample yielded the 19 T cell receptor beta chains listed below, sequenced in a study of control samples from healthy donors and cancer patients. Repertoires were generated with immunoSEQ multiplex PCR, while TCRdb's copy carries only in-frame clones and drops some. The sample contains over 200,000 clones, over 70% of which appear only once. What was sequenced was PBMCs. Every receptor here comes from a woman aged 55 to 70 with lung cancer.

V usage is TRBV19 and J usage is TRBJ1-1; D call uncertain. Germline CDR1 and CDR2: LNHDA and SQIVND (reference sequence). The V end was cut by 3 bases, the J end by 10 bases, with 21 bases between. This CDR3 is 15 amino acids long. The CDR3 reads CASSIPKSSGLVAFF. The CDR3 DNA is TGTGCCAGTAGTATCCCCAAGAGTTCGGGGTTGGTAGCTTTCTTT.

The chain recombines TRBV20-1 with TRBJ2-1, with unresolved D. This CDR3 is 13 amino acids long. The V end was cut by 3 bases, the J end by 7 bases, with 13 bases between. The germline V gene has CDR1 DFQATT and CDR2 SNEGSKA (reference sequence). The CDR3 DNA sequence: TGCAGTGCTAGTGCGGTGAGCATTAATGAGCAGTTCTTC. It specifies CSASAVSINEQFF.

This chain uses TRBV7-7 with TRBJ2-3; 11 bases map to TRBD1. CDR1 and CDR2 from the germline V gene are SSHAT and FNYEAQ (reference sequence). CDR3 length: 15 amino acids. With 5 bases clipped from V and 5 bases from J, the junction kept 6 bases outside the gene matches. The CDR3 protein is CASSPGQGVGDTQYF. The CDR3 nucleotides read TGTGCCAGCAGCCCGGGACAGGGGGTAGGAGATACGCAGTATTTT.

This chain connects TRBV27 to TRBJ1-4; possible D gene TRBD1, 5 bases. V was trimmed by 3 bases and J by 8 bases, leaving 13 bases between them. CDR1 and CDR2 from the germline V gene are MNHEY and SMNVEV (reference sequence). This CDR3 comprises 14 residues. The CDR3, as DNA: TGTGCCAGCAGTTTTTGGGGGTTTGGCGAAAAACTGTTTTTT. Protein: CASSFWGFGEKLFF.

In regard to this clone: Given a much more abundant clone one base away, this may be a read error. CDR3 DNA: TGTGCCAGCAGCTTAGTGGCAGATACGCAGTATTTT. Protein sequence: CASSLVADTQYF. The gene calls are TRBV7-8 and TRBJ2-3; D unresolved. The V and J ends lost 1 base and 4 bases respectively, with 3 bases between them. Germline assignment: CDR1 SGHVS and CDR2 FQNEAQ. CDR3 size: 12 residues.

The rearrangement links TRBV5-1 to TRBJ1-3, with D hard to call. CDR3 length: 15 residues. With 6 bases removed from V and 0 bases from J, the gap between germline ends came to 13 bases. CDR1 is SGHRS and CDR2 is YFSETQ in the germline V gene. The CDR3 loop reads CASNLDGLSGNTIYF. CDR3 nucleotide sequence: TGCGCCAGCAATTTAGACGGCCTCTCTGGAAACACCATATATTTT.

The rearrangement joins TRBV28 to TRBJ2-3; 8 bases line up with TRBD2. The CDR3 loop spans 14 amino acids. Germline CDR1 MDHEN, CDR2 SYDVKM. Losses at the gene ends were 10 bases for V and 6 bases for J; bases not matched to a gene: 12. CDR3 nucleotide sequence: TGTGCCACCAAGCCGGGACTAGTGGTCGATACGCAGTATTTT. This encodes CATKPGLVVDTQYF.

The chain carries TRBV28 and TRBJ1-5; no reliable D call. Trimming left V 6 bases short and J 1 base short, with 10 bases between. The CDR3 contains 14 residues. From germline, CDR1 is MDHEN and CDR2 SYDVKM. The DNA for the CDR3 is TGTGCCAGCAGGTTTTCGTGGAGCAATCAGCCCCAGCATTTT. Protein: CASRFSWSNQPQHF.

This chain joins TRBV19 and TRBJ1-2; no reliable D call. The CDR3 sequence is 13 residues long. Germline CDR1 and CDR2: LNHDA and SQIVND (reference sequence). The germline V and J ends were trimmed by 7 bases and 2 bases, with 11 bases remaining between them. The CDR3 DNA follows: TGTGCCAGTACCACACCCGGGAACTATGGCTACACCTTC. Its protein product is CASTTPGNYGYTF.

The V and J genes are TRBV6-5 and TRBJ1-6, with TRBD1 matching over 10 bases. V lost 5 bases to trimming and J lost 8 bases; unmatched junction nucleotides: 6. The CDR3 has 15 amino acids. From germline, CDR1 is MNHEY and CDR2 SVGAGI. The CDR3 loop reads CASSPPGQGHSPLHF. CDR3 nucleotides: TGTGCCAGCAGTCCCCCGGGACAGGGGCATTCACCCCTCCACTTT.

The chain combines TRBV6-1 with TRBJ1-5; D gene unclear. With 3 bases removed from V and 2 bases from J, the gap between germline ends came to 8 bases. The germline V gene has CDR1 MNHNS and CDR2 SASEGT. The CDR3 has 14 amino acids. This CDR3 is CASSEMWGNQPQHF. In DNA form, the CDR3 reads TGTGCCAGCAGTGAGATGTGGGGCAATCAGCCCCAGCATTTT.

The chain joins TRBV5-1 to TRBJ1-2, with 9 nucleotides matching TRBD1. CDR3 length: 13 residues. Looked up from germline, CDR1 is SGHRS and CDR2 is YFSETQ. Unmatched junction bases numbered 4, after V lost 4 bases and J lost 6 bases. The CDR3 DNA follows: TGCGCCAGCAGCCGGGGACAGGGAGATGGCTACACCTTC. It yields the protein CASSRGQGDGYTF.

This chain links TRBV6-4 with TRBJ1-2, with D perhaps matching TRBD1 (5 bases). Germline CDR1 and CDR2: MRHNA and SNTAGT. This CDR3 is 14 amino acids long. Trimming cost V 3 bases and J 8 bases, with 16 bases left between them. Here the CDR3 DNA reads TGTGCCAGCAGTGAAGCAGGGTGGTCGGGAGGCTACACCTTC. Amino acid sequence: CASSEAGWSGGYTF.

V and J are TRBV2 and TRBJ2-3, with a possible D match to TRBD1 (5 bases). Germline assignment: CDR1 SNHLY and CDR2 FYNNEI. The CDR3 sequence is 13 residues long. Deletions cut 4 bases from V and 6 bases from J, with 11 bases between. CDR3 in amino acids: CASSAQGLDTQYF. The DNA for the CDR3 is TGTGCCAGCAGTGCTCAGGGTCTCGATACGCAGTATTTT.

The chain carries TRBV11-3 and TRBJ2-5, with a possible D match to TRBD2 (6 bases). The CDR3 extends over 13 amino acids. V was cut by 5 bases and J by 5 bases, with 12 bases left in between. The germline V gene encodes CDR1 SGHNT and CDR2 YENEEA. The CDR3 here is CASSNSAGETQYF. The CDR3 nucleotides read TGTGCCAGCAGCAACTCGGCGGGGGAGACCCAGTACTTC.

V is TRBV5-1 and J is TRBJ2-3, with D maybe TRBD1 (6 bases). Germline values: CDR1 SGHRS, CDR2 YFSETQ. V was shortened by 3 bases and J by 5 bases, with 16 bases between the two germline ends. This CDR3 region has 15 residues. CDR3 sequence: CASSSLTGFGDTQYF. CDR3 sequence (DNA): TGCGCCAGCAGCTCCCTAACAGGGTTTGGAGATACGCAGTATTTT.

The gene calls are TRBV27 and TRBJ2-5; D possibly uses TRBD1 or TRBD2 (6 bases each). CDR3 length equals 14 residues. The germline V and J ends were trimmed by 5 bases and 4 bases, with 14 bases remaining between them. Per the germline V gene, CDR1 is MNHEY and CDR2 is SMNVEV (reference sequence). The CDR3 region has the DNA TGTGCCAGCAGTCCCCGACTAGGGGGAGAGACCCAGTACTTC. Its protein product is CASSPRLGGETQYF.

This clone was recorded once. This chain uses TRBV30 with TRBJ2-1; 7 bases match TRBD2. Germline CDR1 GTSNPN, CDR2 SVGIG (reference sequence). With V trimmed by 3 bases and J by 4 bases, 6 bases remained unmatched. The CDR3 totals 14 residues. CDR3 amino acids: CAWSEMGGYNEQFF. For the CDR3, the DNA is TGTGCCTGGAGCGAAATGGGGGGGTACAATGAGCAGTTCTTC.

CDR3 bases: TGTGCCAGCAGCCCGGGGACAGTCTATGGCTACACCTTC. Translated: CASSPGTVYGYTF. The J gene is TRBJ1-2, the V gene TRBV7-9; 7 bases line up with TRBD1. The CDR3 covers 13 residues. V shed 5 bases, J shed 4 bases, and the junction held 4 bases outside the gene matches. Germline CDR1 and CDR2: SEHNR and FQNEAQ (reference sequence).